Sequencing of this TCR beta chain was carried out in a study of a mutant IDH1 vaccine in newly diagnosed glioma. Study summary: Patients in the study were vaccinated eight times, receiving shots in weeks 1, 3, 5, 7, 11, 15, 19 and 23. Most had both radiotherapy and temozolomide beforehand; others had only one. Averaging roughly 40 years of age, treated patients were about 62% male and approximately 40% female.

Sequencing used immunoSEQ multiplex PCR; TCRdb keeps in-frame clones, though not all of them. The sample lists 23,000 or so clones; approximately 80% were seen once. On this clone: As yet, its antigen is unknown.

Notes on the study in general: Among patients, nearly 95% showed immune responses induced by the vaccine.

Time point noted: week 5, during vaccination. Each dose delivered 300 ug of mutant IDH1 20-mer peptide subcutaneously with imiquimod. This CDR3 has 15 amino acids. The source was PBMCs, collected from a glioma patient whose treatment included an IDH1 peptide vaccine. V and J are TRBV12-1 and TRBJ2-6; the D segment call TRBD1 is taken from the table without a DNA check. TRBV12-1 is a documented pseudogene. The source is a middle-aged man with glioma. The CDR3 coding sequence is TGTGCCAGCAGCGGCGGACAAAGTCGGGCCAACGTCCTGACTTTC. This translates into CASSGGQSRANVLTF.